The present entry profiles one T cell receptor beta chain with its context. Its antigen remains unknown. Each subset's genomic DNA was split evenly across several immunoSEQ plates. Per the original methods: Filtering was not the same, since immunoSEQ gave junction-only sequences without quality scores. Profiled with immunoSEQ multiplex PCR; TCRdb holds only in-frame clones, not every one. The V and J calls and clone size are taken from that table; D and trimming were inferred from the DNA. The sample carries some 240,000 clones, approximately 65% recorded once. This CDR3 is 14 amino acids long. From germline, CDR1 is LNHDA and CDR2 SQIVND (reference sequence). Deletions cut 4 bases from V and 2 bases from J, with 12 bases between. This specimen comes from a study of shared clonotypes between healthy human individuals. The study's findings and limits: Naive CD4 clonotype sharing across a few donors was 5% to 6%. Sampling was confined to blood; repertoires within tissues likely differ.

Sequenced: memory CD4+ T cells sorted from blood. Subset denoted: CD45RA-negative fraction. The chain recombines TRBV19 with TRBJ2-7; D possibly uses TRBD1 or TRBD2 (6 bases each). This TCR was sampled from a man in his thirties or forties in good health. CDR3 DNA sequence: TGTGCCAGTAGTAGCGGGACACCACCCTACGAGCAGTACTTC. Encoded protein: CASSSGTPPYEQYF.